This T cell receptor beta chain is from a study of T cell clones after liver transplantation. The overall study: As an antigen-independent comparator, third-party-reactive TCRbeta sequences came from pre-transplant mixed lymphocyte reactions.

Profiling relied on immunoSEQ multiplex PCR, and the TCRdb table lists in-frame clones only, not all of them. The sample records some 80,000 clones, around 84% being singletons. This CDR3 spans 12 amino acids. CDR1 is ENHRY and CDR2 is SYGVKD in the germline V gene. V lost 10 bases to trimming and J lost 5 bases, with 15 bases between them. The starting material was CD4+ T cells from blood, obtained 48 months after liver transplant. This TCR came from a human patient who received a liver transplant. Part of the T cell pool may stem from the graft donor. The chain couples TRBV10-3 to TRBJ2-7; the D gene is possibly TRBD1 (6 bases). The CDR3, as DNA: TGTGCCACGGACAATACAGGGCACGAGCAGTACTTC. Residues: CATDNTGHEQYF.